The rows below give T cell receptor beta chains drawn from one sample of a study of OX40 agonist ivuxolimab in advanced cancers. Sequenced by immunoSEQ multiplex PCR; TCRdb stores in-frame clones only, minus some. The data show tens of thousands of clones, roughly nine tenths seen once. The sample in question was CD4+ or CD8+ T cells sorted from blood, obtained in a trial of the OX40 agonist ivuxolimab. The receptors originated from an adult with an advanced solid tumor such as melanoma, head and neck, liver or kidney cancer. Each CDR3 is given with its conserved first and last residue. D genes are given only for firm matches. Part of the rows lack a size; the others show once, few, many or a class for expanded clones.

>TRBV6-6|TRBJ1-3|-|-
TGTGCCAGCACGTACTCGGGTAACACCATATATTTT
CASTYSGNTIYF
>TRBV6-6|TRBJ2-1|TRBD2|-
TGTGCCGCAGCGGGGGGGAGCTCCTACAATGAGCAGTTCTTC
CAAAGGSSYNEQFF
>TRBV6-5|TRBJ2-7|TRBD2|-
TGTGCCAGCAGTTACACAGCGGGAGGCTACGAGCAGTACTTC
CASSYTAGGYEQYF
>TRBV28|TRBJ1-5|TRBD1|-
TGTGCCAGCTGGAGAACAGGGGACGGCAATCAGCCCCAGCATTTT
CASWRTGDGNQPQHF
>TRBV4-1|TRBJ2-5|-|-
TGCGCCAGCAGCCAAGGTCCTGGACAAGAGACCCAGTACTTC
CASSQGPGQETQYF
>TRBV5-1|TRBJ2-3|-|-
TGCGCCAGCAGCTTGACGGCAACCTCAGGTGAAGATACGCAGTATTTT
CASSLTATSGEDTQYF
>TRBV6-6|TRBJ1-2|-|-
TGTGCCAGCAGTTACTCGAGGGAGGAGCCGTGCTACACCTTC
CASSYSREEPCYTF
>TRBV7-9|TRBJ2-1|-|-
TGTGCCAGCAGCGCCGGACTAGTCAGGGGATCGGATCCTGAGCAGTTCTTC
CASSAGLVRGSDPEQFF
>TRBV30|TRBJ1-2|TRBD1|-
TGTGCCTGGGCCCGGGACAGGTCTTTTCGTCGTGGCTACACCTTC
CAWARDRSFRRGYTF
>TRBV6-1|TRBJ2-7|-|-
TGTGCCAGCAGTGAAGACCGAGCCTACGAGCAGTACTTC
CASSEDRAYEQYF
>TRBV5-1|TRBJ2-1|TRBD1|-
TGCGCCAGCAGCCTCGCAGGGGGCGAGGGTTTCAATGAGCAGTTCTTC
CASSLAGGEGFNEQFF
>TRBV2|TRBJ2-7|TRBD2|-
TGTGCCAGCAGTCCGACTAGCGGGGGCGAGCAGTACTTC
CASSPTSGGEQYF
>TRBV19|TRBJ2-5|-|-
TGTGCCAGTAGTACGGGACGGCAAGAGACCCAGTACTTC
CASSTGRQETQYF
>TRBV6-5|TRBJ2-7|TRBD1|-
TGTGCCAGCAGTTACTCGGGACAGGGGAGTTACGAGCAGTACTTC
CASSYSGQGSYEQYF
>TRBV6-1|TRBJ1-1|TRBD1|-
TGTGCCAGCCCCCCGGGACAGGGCCAGGAAGGTGAAGCTTTCTTT
CASPPGQGQEGEAFF
>TRBV7-9|TRBJ1-2|-|-
TGTGCCAGCAGCCCGGGACCAATCTATGGCTACACCTTC
CASSPGPIYGYTF
>TRBV6-5|TRBJ1-5|-|-
TGTGCCAGCAGAGGCCTGGTTTCCAATCAGCCCCAGCATTTT
CASRGLVSNQPQHF
>TRBV2|TRBJ2-3|-|-
TGTGCCAGCAGTGAATGGGTAGATACGCAGTATTTT
CASSEWVDTQYF
>TRBV6-5|TRBJ1-2|-|-
TGTGCCAGCAGTTACGGGGGGAATAACTATGGCTACACCTTC
CASSYGGNNYGYTF
>TRBV27|TRBJ2-7|TRBD1|-
TGTGCCAGCAGTAAGGGACAGCCAACCTACGAGCAGTACTTC
CASSKGQPTYEQYF
>TRBV27|TRBJ2-1|TRBD1|once
TGTGCCAGCAGTTTAAAACGGACAGGGGGCGCCTACAATGAGCAGTTCTTC
CASSLKRTGGAYNEQFF
>TRBV27|TRBJ1-4|-|-
TGTGCCAGCAGTTTTAGTGGGGCTAATGAAAAACTGTTTTTT
CASSFSGANEKLFF
>TRBV15|TRBJ2-2|-|-
TGTGCCACCAGCAGAGATCGACAGCCCAGTCGGGCCGGGGAGCTGTTTTTT
CATSRDRQPSRAGELFF
>TRBV11-2|TRBJ2-5|TRBD2|-
TGTGCCAGCAGCCCCGGACTAGCGGAAGAGACCCAGTACTTC
CASSPGLAEETQYF
>TRBV11-2|TRBJ2-3|-|-
TGTGCCAGCGGACCCGATGAGGGTACGCAGTATTTT
CASGPDEGTQYF
>TRBV4-2|TRBJ2-5|TRBD2|-
TGTGCCAGCAGCCAAGGTCCTAGCGGGGGGCAAGAGACCCAGTACTTC
CASSQGPSGGQETQYF
>TRBV30|TRBJ2-7|-|-
TGTGCCTGGAGCCCAAGGATGGGTACGGTCTCCGAGCAGTACTTC
CAWSPRMGTVSEQYF
>TRBV6-4|TRBJ2-3|-|-
TGTGCCAGCAGTGCTAGCATTGCAGATACGCAGTATTTT
CASSASIADTQYF
>TRBV19|TRBJ1-1|-|-
TGTGCCAGTAGTATCGGACGGGCCCTGAACACTGAAGCTTTCTTT
CASSIGRALNTEAFF
>TRBV28|TRBJ2-7|-|-
TGTGCCAGCGGTGTTTTAACTGGGCACGAGCAGTACTTC
CASGVLTGHEQYF
>TRBV7-2|TRBJ2-3|TRBD2|-
TGTGCCAGCAGCTTAGCCAGGTACAGGGGACTAGCGGGAGACGGCAGCACAGATACGCAGTATTTT
CASSLARYRGLAGDGSTDTQYF
>TRBV10-3|TRBJ1-6|TRBD1|-
TGTGCCATCGGAGGGACAGCTTCCAATTCACCCCTCCACTTT
CAIGGTASNSPLHF
>TRBV6-1|TRBJ2-2|-|-
TGTGCCAGCAGTGAAATGTCCAGGCTCACCGGGGAGCTGTTTTTT
CASSEMSRLTGELFF
>TRBV11-2|TRBJ2-7|TRBD1|-
TGTGCCAGCAGCTCACCGGGACAGGGATTTTACGAGCAGTACTTC
CASSSPGQGFYEQYF
>TRBV6-5|TRBJ2-3|TRBD2|-
TGTGCCAGCAGTTACTCGAGTAGCGGGGGCACAGATACGCAGTATTTT
CASSYSSSGGTDTQYF
>TRBV7-8|TRBJ2-2|-|-
TGTGCCAGCAGCTTACGCCCCCTTGCGAACACCGGGGAGCTGTTTTTT
CASSLRPLANTGELFF
>TRBV15|TRBJ2-2|-|-
TGTGCCACCAGCAGAGAGACAGGCTCGAACACCGGGGAGCTGTTTTTT
CATSRETGSNTGELFF
>TRBV28|TRBJ2-7|-|-
TGTGCCAGCAGCTCGTCCGACTACGAGCAGTACTTC
CASSSSDYEQYF